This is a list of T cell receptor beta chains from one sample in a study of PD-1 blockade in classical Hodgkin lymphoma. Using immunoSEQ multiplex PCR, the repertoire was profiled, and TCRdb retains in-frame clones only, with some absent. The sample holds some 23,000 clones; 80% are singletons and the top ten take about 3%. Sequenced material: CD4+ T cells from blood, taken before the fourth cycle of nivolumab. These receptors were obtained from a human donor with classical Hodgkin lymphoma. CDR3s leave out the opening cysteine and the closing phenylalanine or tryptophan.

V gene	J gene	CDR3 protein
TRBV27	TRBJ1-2	ASSLNPGQPGT
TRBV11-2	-	ASSRERRYEQY
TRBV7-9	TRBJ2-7	ASSGGRMGANEQY
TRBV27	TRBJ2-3	ASSTRGEGADTQY
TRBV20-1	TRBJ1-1	SANGREAF
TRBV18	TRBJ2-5	ASSLGSGETQY
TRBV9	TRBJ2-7	ASSVGGQSYEQY
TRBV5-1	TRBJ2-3	ASSWGTSTDTQY
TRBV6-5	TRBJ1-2	ASSYGTGGVDGYT
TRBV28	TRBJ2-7	ASSDGGRYEQY
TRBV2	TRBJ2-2	ASSEQGASGELF
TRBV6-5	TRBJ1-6	ASSYTGGDSPLH
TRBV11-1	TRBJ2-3	ASSREGLAGDTQY
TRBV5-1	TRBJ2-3	ASRTGVESTDTQY
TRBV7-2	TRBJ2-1	ASSLVNSGVINEQF
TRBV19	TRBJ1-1	ASTEGTGGVGTEAF
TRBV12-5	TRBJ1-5	ASGLGYRDQPQH
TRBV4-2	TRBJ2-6	ASSHTGADGANVLT
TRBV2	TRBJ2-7	ASRVSGAYEQY
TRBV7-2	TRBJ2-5	ASSERGGQGSQY
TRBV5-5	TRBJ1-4	ASSVRGSNEKLF
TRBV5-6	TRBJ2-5	ASSLDGTRGGTQY
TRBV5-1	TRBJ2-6	ASSYGSSGANVLT
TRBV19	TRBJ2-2	ASSIQNGFTGELF
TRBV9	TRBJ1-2	ASSVRQEYGYT
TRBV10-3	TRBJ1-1	AISESGFEVRFEAF
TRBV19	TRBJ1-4	ASSILAGVGSEKLF
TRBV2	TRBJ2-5	ASRGLAGAGETQY
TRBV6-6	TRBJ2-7	ASSYGSLGSYEQY